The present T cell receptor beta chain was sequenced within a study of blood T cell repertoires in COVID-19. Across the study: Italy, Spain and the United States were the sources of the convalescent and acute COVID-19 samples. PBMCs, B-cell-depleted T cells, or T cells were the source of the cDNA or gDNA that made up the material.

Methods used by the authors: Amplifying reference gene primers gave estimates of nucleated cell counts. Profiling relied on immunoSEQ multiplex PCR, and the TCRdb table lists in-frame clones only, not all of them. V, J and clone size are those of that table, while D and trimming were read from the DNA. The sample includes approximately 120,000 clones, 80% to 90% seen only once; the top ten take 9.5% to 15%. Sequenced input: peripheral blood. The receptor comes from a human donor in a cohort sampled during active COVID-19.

Here the CDR3 reads CASRTTGGRNQPQHF. Here the CDR3 DNA reads TGTGCCAGCAGGACGACAGGGGGCAGAAATCAGCCCCAGCATTTT. The gene calls are TRBV6-5 and TRBJ1-5; TRBD1 matches at 10 bases. There are 15 residues in the CDR3. Looked up from germline, CDR1 is MNHEY and CDR2 is SVGAGI. With V trimmed by 6 bases and J by 4 bases, 6 bases remained unmatched.